This TCR beta chain was retrieved from a study of T cells expressing NK-cell markers. Study-level information: Investigators obtained TCR beta repertoires from sorted CD3+CD56+NKG2C+, CD3+CD56+NKG2C- and CD3+CD56-NKG2C+ T cells.

Beta-chain TCR cDNA was generated via 5'RACE template switching with UMIs. TCRdb re-called the 5' RACE reads; every CDR3 protein appears as one record, without DNA. The sample is made up of 300,000 to 450,000 distinct CDR3 sequences, and the top ten hold around 5% of it. This CDR3 contains 13 residues. Germline CDR1 reads SGHRS; CDR2 reads YFSETQ. The rearrangement uses TRBV5-1 and TRBJ2-1. The source is a man between 18 and 69 years old in good health. The material sequenced was blood T cells: a sorted CD56 or NKG2C T cell subset, CD4+ or CD8+ T cells, or bulk PBMC T cells (not recorded which). Here the CDR3 reads CASSLAVSGKQFF. The full variable domain, its missing parts supplied by reference TRBV5-1 and TRBJ2-1, is KAGVTQTPRYLIKTRGQQVTLSCSPISGHRSVSWYQQTPGQGLQFLFEYFSETQRNKGNFPGRFSGRQFSNSRSEMNVSTLELGDSALYLCASSLAVSGKQFFGPGTRLTVL.